The table lists the clone carrying this TCR beta chain with a few counts. The record originates from a study of blood T cell repertoires in COVID-19. Study-level information: PBMCs, B-cell-depleted T cells, or T cells provided the cDNA or gDNA that made up the material.

In terms of age and location, participants ranged from roughly 18 to 90 years and lived in about 25 US areas. Grouping used clinical history reported by participants in a survey and questionnaire. CDR3 length: 14 amino acids. The V end was cut by 6 bases, the J end by 7 bases, with 16 bases between. Germline V gene lookup returns CDR1 MNHEY and CDR2 SVGEGT. In the authors' workflow: Estimated nucleated cell counts came from reference gene primer amplification. Data came from immunoSEQ multiplex PCR; TCRdb stores just in-frame clones and leaves some out. That table furnishes V, J and clone size, whereas the DNA furnished D and trimming. The repertoire includes about 150,000 clones, 84% of them detected once, and nearly 8% sits in the top ten.

The clonotype was recovered from a woman aged 45-65 years who had recovered from COVID-19. Sample: PBMCs or T cells enriched from blood (not recorded which). V and J are TRBV6-2 or TRBV6-3 and TRBJ1-5, with a weak D call TRBD1 (6 bases). The chain's CDR3 is CASSRDRLGQPQHF. The CDR3 region has the DNA TGTGCCAGCAGCCGAGACAGGCTAGGACAGCCCCAGCATTTT.